The 22 T cell receptor beta chains in this list originate from one sample, sequenced in a study of shared clonotypes between healthy human individuals. Measured with immunoSEQ multiplex PCR; TCRdb has only the in-frame clones, and not every one. Here the sample spans hundreds of thousands of clones, almost 97% being singletons. Specimen: naive CD4+ T cells sorted from blood. Subset denoted: CD45RA+ positively selected. The receptors derive from a woman aged 25 to 39 in good health.

This chain uses TRBV4-2 with TRBJ1-1, with a tentative D call TRBD1 (5 bases). Germline loops: CDR1 LGHNA, CDR2 YNFKEQ. Trimming took 0 bases from V and 0 from J, leaving 8 bases between them. This CDR3 contains 15 residues. In DNA, the CDR3 is TGTGCCAGCAGCCAAGATAGGACATTGAACACTGAAGCTTTCTTT. Translated: CASSQDRTLNTEAFF.

The rearrangement links TRBV18 to TRBJ2-7; 9 nucleotides match TRBD1. This CDR3 contains 14 residues. Per germline, CDR1 KGHSH and CDR2 LQKENI. After removal of 2 bases from V and 6 bases from J, the junction contained 5 bases not matched to a gene. The CDR3 sequence is CASSPGTGIPEQYF. The CDR3 nucleotides read TGTGCCAGCTCACCAGGGACAGGGATCCCCGAGCAGTACTTC.

The V call is TRBV2, the J call TRBJ2-1; tentatively, D is TRBD2 (5 bases). V gave up 10 bases and J gave up 4 bases, with 11 bases separating them. Germline CDR1 and CDR2: SNHLY and FYNNEI. There are 12 residues in the CDR3. For the CDR3, the DNA is TGTGCCACTCGGACTCCATACAATGAGCAGTTCTTC. Protein sequence: CATRTPYNEQFF.

This chain joins TRBV7-3 and TRBJ2-3; D could derive from TRBD1 or TRBD2 (5 bases each). This CDR3 is 12 amino acids long. Germline CDR1 is SGHTA and CDR2 is FQGTGA. Trimming removed 2 bases at V and 8 bases at J, with 8 bases between. CDR3 coding DNA: TGTGCCAGCAGCTTATATGGGGGTACGCAGTATTTT. This sequence encodes CASSLYGGTQYF.

This chain connects TRBV6-6 to TRBJ1-1; maybe TRBD1 (6 bases). The germline V and J ends were trimmed by 4 bases and 1 base, with 10 bases remaining between them. Germline V gene data show CDR1 as MNHNY and CDR2 as SVGAGI (reference sequence). This CDR3 spans 14 amino acids. This CDR3 reads CASSSQTGNTEAFF. CDR3 DNA sequence: TGTGCCAGCAGTTCCCAGACAGGGAACACTGAAGCTTTCTTT.

DNA for the CDR3: TGTGCCAGCGGAGACCTTGGCAGCTCTGGAAACACCATATATTTT. Translation: CASGDLGSSGNTIYF. This chain joins TRBV2 and TRBJ1-3; D gene unclear. The length of the CDR3 is 15 residues. The V and J ends lost 8 bases and 0 bases respectively, with 14 bases between them. Germline lookup yields CDR1 SNHLY and CDR2 FYNNEI.

The chain joins TRBV4-1 to TRBJ2-7; 10 bases fit TRBD2. With V trimmed by 2 bases and J by 6 bases, 1 base remained unmatched. The CDR3 has 13 residues. Germline CDR1 is MGHRA and CDR2 is YSYEKL. The CDR3 here is CASSQLAGAEQYF. The CDR3 DNA follows: TGCGCCAGCAGCCAACTAGCGGGAGCCGAGCAGTACTTC.

The chain recombines TRBV10-2 with TRBJ2-7; D may match TRBD1 or TRBD2 (5 bases each). Germline V gives CDR1 WSHSY, CDR2 SAAADI. This CDR3 is built from 17 residues. Trimming left V 1 base short and J 5 bases short, with 21 bases between. CDR3 protein: CASSEYQGDLGVHEQYF. DNA of the CDR3: TGCGCCAGCAGTGAGTACCAGGGAGATTTAGGGGTCCACGAGCAGTACTTC.

The V call is TRBV4-2, the J call TRBJ1-5; D unclear. V lost 1 base and J 7 bases, leaving 14 bases between the germline ends. The CDR3 is 15 amino acids. CDR1 is LGHNA, CDR2 YNFKEQ, per germline. The CDR3, as DNA: TGTGCCAGCAGCCAAGTTGGAGTAGGGAGCCAGCCCCAGCATTTT. Translating gives CASSQVGVGSQPQHF.

The count of this clone is one. The chain uses TRBV28 and TRBJ1-5; D might be TRBD1 (6 bases). The ends were cut back, 2 bases at V and 0 bases at J, with 11 bases in the middle. This CDR3 comprises 16 residues. The germline gives CDR1 MDHEN, CDR2 SYDVKM. CDR3 protein: CASSLRAGVSNQPQHF. DNA of the CDR3: TGTGCCAGCAGTTTACGGGCAGGGGTTAGCAATCAGCCCCAGCATTTT.

The V gene is TRBV18, the J gene TRBJ1-1; 11 nucleotides align to TRBD1. Germline trimming cut 4 bases from V and 2 bases from J; bases unmatched to any gene: 6. The germline CDR1 and CDR2 sequences are KGHSH and LQKENI. This CDR3 contains 16 residues. CDR3 region: CASSLGQGAGNTEAFF. The DNA of the CDR3 is TGTGCCAGCTCACTTGGACAGGGGGCAGGTAACACTGAAGCTTTCTTT.

In its sample, this clone was seen a few times. This chain links TRBV4-1 with TRBJ2-7; D is uncertain. V lost 0 bases, J lost 4 bases, and 7 bases lay in between. The CDR3 extends over 13 amino acids. CDR1 and CDR2 (germline): MGHRA, YSYEKL. Here the CDR3 DNA reads TGCGCCAGCAGCCAAGATAACGCATACGAGCAGTACTTC. Protein sequence: CASSQDNAYEQYF.

The chain recombines TRBV2 with TRBJ2-3; D might be TRBD2 (5 bases). The CDR3 has 14 amino acids. Germline CDR1 reads SNHLY; CDR2 reads FYNNEI. V was trimmed by 6 bases and J by 4 bases, leaving 14 bases between them. CDR3 DNA: TGTGCCAGCAGGGAGGCTACTTCCTCAGATACGCAGTATTTT. The encoded protein is CASREATSSDTQYF. The full variable domain, completed using reference TRBV2 and TRBJ2-3, is EPEVTQTPSHQVTQMGQEVILRCVPISNHLYFYWYRQILGQKVEFLVSFYNNEISEKSEIFDDQFSVERPDGSNFTLKIRSTKLEDSAMYFCASREATSSDTQYFGPGTRLTVL.

The table lists this clone with a count of one. The chain uses TRBV4-1 and TRBJ1-2; the D is unclear. CDR1 and CDR2 (germline): MGHRA, YSYEKL. The CDR3 loop spans 15 amino acids. Trimming pared 1 base from V and 4 bases from J, leaving 13 bases between. CDR3 DNA: TGCGCCAGCAGCCAAGTCCCGTCAGGATCCTATGGCTACACCTTC. Translating gives CASSQVPSGSYGYTF.

The genes are TRBV5-1 and TRBJ1-1; D remains ambiguous. CDR3 length equals 15 residues. Between the trimmed V and J ends, which lost 4 bases and 5 bases, there was a span of 18 bases. Looked up from germline, CDR1 is SGHRS and CDR2 is YFSETQ. CDR3 sequence (DNA): TGCGCCAGCAGCCCTAACGTAGCCCCCGGGACTGAAGCTTTCTTT. Its translation: CASSPNVAPGTEAFF.

The chain employs TRBV19 and TRBJ2-1; 7 bases map to TRBD2. The V and J ends lost 0 bases and 2 bases, in that order; junction bases with no gene match: 4. CDR1 LNHDA and CDR2 SQIVND come from the germline V gene (reference sequence). The CDR3 contains 16 residues. The CDR3 DNA reads as TGTGCCAGTAGTATAGACGCTAGCGGACCCTACAATGAGCAGTTCTTC. This translates into CASSIDASGPYNEQFF.

V is TRBV10-3 and J is TRBJ2-7, with D possibly called TRBD1 or TRBD2 (5 bases each). Germline CDR1 ENHRY, CDR2 SYGVKD. The CDR3 consists of 13 residues. The V end lost 8 bases, the J end lost 2 bases, and 13 bases lay between the germline ends. As DNA, the CDR3 is TGTGCCATCGGGGCTAGCAAGACCTACGAGCAGTACTTC. The encoded protein is CAIGASKTYEQYF.

The chain joins TRBV27 to TRBJ2-7; D is uncertain. Germline CDR1 and CDR2: MNHEY and SMNVEV (reference sequence). Trimming took 6 bases from V and 3 from J, leaving 12 bases between them. CDR3 length: 13 residues. The CDR3 loop reads CASRSASGYEQYF. CDR3 DNA: TGTGCCAGCAGGTCGGCCAGTGGCTACGAGCAGTACTTC.

In this sample, this clone turned up once. V is TRBV4-1 and J is TRBJ2-7; D is unresolved. This CDR3 has 16 residues. V was cut by 1 base and J by 2 bases, with 15 bases left in between. Germline lookup yields CDR1 MGHRA and CDR2 YSYEKL. As DNA, the CDR3 is TGCGCCAGCAGCCAAGTCCCCTCTAATACAGCCTACGAGCAGTACTTC. Translated: CASSQVPSNTAYEQYF.

The chain recombines TRBV4-2 with TRBJ2-6; either TRBD1 or TRBD2 may supply D (5 bases each). The CDR3 spans 17 residues. The ends were cut back, 0 bases at V and 1 base at J, with 10 bases in the middle. CDR1 and CDR2 (germline): LGHNA, YNFKEQ. CDR3 DNA: TGTGCCAGCAGCCAAGATGGGACCGCATCTGGGGCCAACGTCCTGACTTTC. It is translated as CASSQDGTASGANVLTF.

This rearrangement joins TRBV6-5 to TRBJ2-5; D is possibly TRBD2 (6 bases). Trimming removed 2 bases at V and 6 bases at J, with 13 bases between. Germline V gene lookup returns CDR1 MNHEY and CDR2 SVGAGI. The CDR3 spans 14 residues. The CDR3 DNA sequence: TGTGCCAGCAGTTACGATGGGGGGATAAAGACCCAGTACTTC. This encodes CASSYDGGIKTQYF.

The rearrangement uses TRBV18 and TRBJ2-7, with 13 bases that match TRBD2. Germline assignment: CDR1 KGHSH and CDR2 LQKENI. This CDR3 comprises 14 residues. The V segment lost 6 bases and the J segment 5 bases; nucleotides outside the gene matches: 4. CDR3 sequence reads: CASSPGLAGDEQYF. CDR3 sequence (DNA): TGTGCCAGCTCCCCCGGACTAGCGGGAGACGAGCAGTACTTC.